By sample share, the clone carrying this TCR beta chain is medium-sized (0.01 to 0.1%). Its matching antigen is unknown. Source study methods: Researchers built a distant-metastasis classifier for papillary thyroid cancer that drew on CDR3 differences across clinicopathological groups. MiXCR was used by TCRdb to re-call the PCR reads. The V and J calls and clone size are TCRdb's, not the authors'. The table has almost 9,000 clones, around 15% seen once. The sample is drawn from a study of metastatic and nonmetastatic thyroid tumors. Study summary: Repertoire comparisons spanned blood and tumor or nodule tissue from malignant and benign thyroid patients.

Per the germline V gene, CDR1 is SGHNT and CDR2 is YENEEA. With 3 bases removed from V and 8 bases from J, the gap between germline ends came to 11 bases. This CDR3 has 13 residues. Until they underwent thyroid surgery, no patient had received any treatment. Notes on the study in general: TCR beta diversity was reportedly significantly higher in malignant thyroid tumors than benign nodules, in blood and tumor.

Sequenced material: blood. The genes are TRBV11-3 and TRBJ2-1, with D possibly matching TRBD2 (5 bases). The sequence derives from a female donor with papillary thyroid cancer or a benign thyroid nodule (not recorded which). Some clones in this sample may be carry-over from other donors' samples. CDR3 amino acids: CASSFGVGDEQFF. CDR3 nucleotides: TGTGCCAGCAGCTTCGGGGTCGGGGATGAGCAGTTCTTC. Full variable domain (missing parts from reference TRBV11-3 and TRBJ2-1): EAGVVQSPRYKIIEKKQPVAFWCNPISGHNTLYWYLQNLGQGPELLIRYENEEAVDDSQLPKDRFSAERLKGVDSTLKIQPAELGDSAVYLCASSFGVGDEQFFGPGTRLTVL.